Below, 11 T cell receptor beta chains from the same sample are listed, as sequenced in a study of T cell repertoires in cytomegalovirus infection. These TCRs are of unknown antigen specificity. TCRdb reanalysed the reads using MiXCR and keeps one entry per CDR3 protein. The sample lists about 900,000 distinct CDR3 sequences, roughly 30% seen once, with roughly an eighth in the top ten. The sequenced sample was cultured CD8+ T cells from PBMCs, obtained from culture after CMV antigen stimulation. Receptors were obtained from a human donor in good health (CMV status not recorded). Some clones in this sample may be carry-over from other donors' samples.

In its sample, this clonotype was seen a few times. This chain connects TRBV7-9 to TRBJ2-5; no reliable D call. Trimming took 4 bases from V and 5 from J, leaving 8 bases between them. Germline assignment: CDR1 SEHNR and CDR2 FQNEAQ (reference sequence). CDR3 length: 12 amino acids. CDR3 in DNA: TGTGCCAGCAGCTCGATTAGGGAGACCCAGTACTTC. The encoded protein is CASSSIRETQYF.

The V and J genes are TRBV25-1 and TRBJ2-1, with unresolved D. This CDR3 has 15 amino acids. Trimming pared 1 base from V and 2 bases from J, leaving 9 bases between. Germline V gene data show CDR1 as MGHDK and CDR2 as SYGVNS. The CDR3 coding sequence is TGTGCCAGCAGTGAATCCCTGGACCCCTACAATGAGCAGTTCTTC. Translation gives CASSESLDPYNEQFF.

This chain uses TRBV27 with TRBJ2-1; 7 bases agree with TRBD1. With V trimmed by 6 bases and J by 5 bases, 13 bases remained unmatched. In germline, CDR1 is MNHEY, CDR2 SMNVEV (reference sequence). This CDR3 is built from 16 residues. The CDR3 nucleotides are TGTGCCAGCAGAATCTCCGGGACAGTCGGAAACAATGAGCAGTTCTTC. This sequence encodes CASRISGTVGNNEQFF.

The sample holds a few counts of this clonotype. The V gene is TRBV27, the J gene TRBJ2-1; possibly TRBD1 for D (6 bases). The ends were cut back, 2 bases at V and 10 bases at J, with 6 bases in the middle. In germline, CDR1 is MNHEY, CDR2 SMNVEV (reference sequence). The CDR3 covers 11 residues. Here the CDR3 reads CASSLDREQFF. The CDR3 nucleotides are TGTGCCAGCAGTTTAGACAGGGAGCAGTTCTTC.

CDR3 nucleotides: TGTGCCAGCACCCCGTTTCGGGGTAACACAGATACGCAGTATTTT. Translating gives CASTPFRGNTDTQYF. This chain connects TRBV27 to TRBJ2-3, with D perhaps TRBD2 (5 bases). CDR1 is MNHEY, CDR2 SMNVEV, per germline (reference sequence). The V end was cut by 7 bases, the J end by 2 bases, with 16 bases between. This CDR3 has 15 residues.

This chain connects TRBV19 to TRBJ2-1, with D tentatively TRBD2 (5 bases). Trimming removed 8 bases at V and 8 bases at J, with 22 bases between. The CDR3 runs to 15 residues. The germline CDR1 and CDR2 sequences are LNHDA and SQIVND (reference sequence). The DNA of the CDR3 is TGTGCCAGTGGCCCGGGGTACCTAGATGTCGATGAGCAGTTCTTC. Translated: CASGPGYLDVDEQFF.

The chain has TRBV12-5 and TRBJ1-1; tentatively, D is TRBD1 (6 bases). V shed 4 bases and J shed 1 base, with 16 bases lying between them. This CDR3 is 16 amino acids long. Germline V CDR1 and CDR2: LGHNT, FRNRAP. Here the CDR3 DNA reads TGTGCTAGTGGTTGGGACCTGGACAGTCGGAACACTGAAGCTTTCTTT. Amino acids: CASGWDLDSRNTEAFF.

This chain uses TRBV12-3 or TRBV12-4 with TRBJ2-7; D gene ambiguous. V gave up 5 bases and J gave up 6 bases, with 17 bases separating them. The CDR3 loop spans 14 amino acids. The CDR3 DNA sequence: TGTGCCAGCAGTCTCCCCGGGTCCCCTGGCGAGCAGTACTTC. It codes for CASSLPGSPGEQYF.

The chain employs TRBV6-1 and TRBJ2-7, with 9 bases that match TRBD2. This CDR3 contains 16 residues. The V gene's germline CDR1 is MNHNS and CDR2 SASEGT. With 8 bases clipped from V and 0 bases from J, the junction kept 11 bases outside the gene matches. CDR3 sequence reads: CASPEPLAGTSYEQYF. CDR3 coding DNA: TGTGCCAGCCCTGAACCCCTAGCGGGGACCTCCTACGAGCAGTACTTC.

Regarding this clonotype: A much larger clone is a single base away; this may be a read error. The rearrangement uses TRBV7-6 and TRBJ2-1, with D perhaps being TRBD1 or TRBD2 (5 bases each). V was shortened by 7 bases and J by 8 bases, with 27 bases between the two germline ends. The CDR3 runs to 17 residues. Germline assignment: CDR1 SGHVS and CDR2 FNYEAQ. CDR3 nucleotide sequence: TGTGCCAGCAACCAGGGACGTGGGGCGGTCGCGGTAGATGAGCAGTTCTTC. Translating gives CASNQGRGAVAVDEQFF.

V usage is TRBV12-3 or TRBV12-4 and J usage is TRBJ1-2, with 7 bases lining up with TRBD1. The CDR3 runs 15 residues. Trimming removed 6 bases from V and 13 bases from J; junction bases left unmatched: 20. The CDR3 spells CASSPREGQGERGTF. The CDR3 DNA follows: TGTGCCAGCAGCCCCCGGGAGGGGCAGGGGGAGAGAGGCACCTTC.